This TCR beta chain was recovered during a study of T cell changes during pregnancy in multiple sclerosis (dated by TCRdb to about 2019). With respect to the entire study: The study examined how the T cell repertoire changed over the course of pregnancy in women with multiple sclerosis.

Receptors were amplified or captured by the immunoSEQ multiplex PCR assay. This immuneACCESS table, as held by TCRdb, lists in-frame sequences with V and J called but not all clones. Of the missing ones, under half trace to an unresolved V gene in checked studies; the others have no known cause. In all, the sample holds 93,000 or so clones, and less than 95% of those were seen once. 0.9% to 0.95% of the sample comes from the top ten. CDR1 SGHRS and CDR2 YFSETQ were looked up in the germline V gene. Measured from the cysteine to the phenylalanine, the CDR3 is 15 residues long. Only the CDR3 part of the read is kept: 45 bases, read in frame from the first base. Compared with germline, V lacks 4 bases and J lacks 0 bases; bases without a gene match: 5. A remark on this clone: The specificity of this receptor is unknown. Base qualities are not provided; no much larger clone lies one nucleotide away.

The V gene is TRBV5-1 and the J gene is TRBJ2-3, with 7 bases in between that match TRBD2. Specimen: peripheral blood, collected before pregnancy. The sequence was obtained from a female donor with multiple sclerosis, enrolled in a pregnancy study. The nucleotide sequence reads TGCGCCAGCAGCGGGCTAGCGGTTAGCACAGATACGCAGTATTTT. This is translated as CASSGLAVSTDTQYF. The CDR3, completed at both ends by the reference TRBV5-1 and TRBJ2-3 genes, gives the full variable domain KAGVTQTPRYLIKTRGQQVTLSCSPISGHRSVSWYQQTPGQGLQFLFEYFSETQRNKGNFPGRFSGRQFSNSRSEMNVSTLELGDSALYLCASSGLAVSTDTQYFGPGTRLTVL.